This T cell receptor (beta chain) was identified during a study of tumor-infiltrating lymphocytes in primary liver carcinoma. Study-level information: Tumors were staged T1-T3 N0M0 and measured about 4 to 11 cm across.

A constant-region primer served to make TCR beta cDNA from about 500 ng total RNA. ARM-PCR was slightly modified, and three nested multiplex PCR rounds with it gave rise to the TCR beta libraries. A C-beta reverse primer and TRBV1-TRBV30 forward primers served in each of the first two PCR rounds, at about 10 cycles apiece. MiXCR was run by TCRdb on the multiplex PCR reads, yielding one entry per CDR3 protein. Altogether just over 300,000 distinct CDR3 sequences are present, 50% to 75% being singletons, with the ten largest covering around 15%. Unsorted whole blood supplied the RNA, and germline DNA was extracted too. Enrolled patients were chronically infected with HBV and treatment-naive. Germline V gene data show CDR1 as MNHEY and CDR2 as SVGEGT. V lost 5 bases and J 2 bases, leaving 10 bases between the germline ends. The CDR3 has 13 amino acids. This clonotype was seen a handful of times. The antigen is undetermined.

Whole-study results and caveats: Tumors significantly exceeded blood in top-250-clone fraction (p = 0.039). Overlap between tumor regions exceeded overlap of tumor with adjacent tissue or blood.

The specimen was peripheral blood. The chain has TRBV6-2 or TRBV6-3 and TRBJ2-7; TRBD2 might be the D (5 bases). The receptor was isolated from a woman in her 30s with primary liver carcinoma and hepatitis B virus infection. The CDR3 DNA sequence: TGTGCCAGCAGTGAGGGTTCCACCTACGAGCAGTACTTC. Its translation: CASSEGSTYEQYF.